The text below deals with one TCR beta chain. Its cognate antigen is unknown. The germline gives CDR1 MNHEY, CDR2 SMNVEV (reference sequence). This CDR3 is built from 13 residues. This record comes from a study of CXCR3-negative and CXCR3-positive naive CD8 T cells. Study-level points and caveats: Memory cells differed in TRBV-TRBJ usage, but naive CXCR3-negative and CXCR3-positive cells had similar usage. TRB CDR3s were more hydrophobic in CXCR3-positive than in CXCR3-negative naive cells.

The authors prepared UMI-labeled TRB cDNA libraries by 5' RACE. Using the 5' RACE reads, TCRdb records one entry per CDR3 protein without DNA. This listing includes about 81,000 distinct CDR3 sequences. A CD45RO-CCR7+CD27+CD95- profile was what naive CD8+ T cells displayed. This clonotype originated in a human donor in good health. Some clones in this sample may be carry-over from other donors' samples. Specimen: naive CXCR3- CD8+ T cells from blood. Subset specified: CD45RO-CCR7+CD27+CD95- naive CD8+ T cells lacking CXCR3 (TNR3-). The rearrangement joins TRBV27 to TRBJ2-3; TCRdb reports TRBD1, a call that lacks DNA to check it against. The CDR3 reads CASRDSHTDTQYF.